A selection of T cell receptor beta chains follows, all from one sample in a study of control samples from healthy donors and cancer patients. The assay was immunoSEQ multiplex PCR, and TCRdb's table has in-frame clones only and misses some. The table includes 95,000 to 150,000 clones, around 88% detected once. The sequenced sample was blood. These receptors originate from a man aged 40-50 years in good health. CDR3s include the opening cysteine and the closing phenylalanine or tryptophan. The order of the fields is clone size, J gene, D gene, V gene, CDR3 DNA, CDR3 protein. The D gene is left open where the match is weak. Not every row has a clone size; where given, it reads once, few, many or a size class.

. | TRBJ1-1 | TRBD1 | TRBV29-1 | TGCAGCGTTATCGGACAGGGAGTAACTGAAGCTTTCTTT | CSVIGQGVTEAFF
once | TRBJ1-6 | . | TRBV19 | TGTGCCAGTAAGGGAAACTCTGGAGGGAATTCACCCCTCCACTTT | CASKGNSGGNSPLHF
. | TRBJ2-2 | TRBD1 | TRBV2 | TGTGCCAGCAGGGGGACAGGCGCGAACACCGGGGAGCTGTTTTTT | CASRGTGANTGELFF
. | TRBJ1-6 | . | TRBV28 | TGTGCCAGCACAGGGGCAAGCTCCTATAATTCACCCCTCCACTTT | CASTGASSYNSPLHF
. | TRBJ1-4 | . | TRBV6-5 | TGTGCCAGCAGTTCCGGGGCCAATGATGAAAAACTGTTTTTT | CASSSGANDEKLFF
. | TRBJ1-2 | . | TRBV10-3 | TGTGCCATCAGAGCCCTAGGGTTAGGGGACTATGGCTACACCTTC | CAIRALGLGDYGYTF
once | TRBJ1-4 | TRBD1 | TRBV6-5 | TGTGCCAGCTACGGGACAGGGTTTGAAAAACTGTTTTTT | CASYGTGFEKLFF
. | TRBJ2-7 | TRBD1 | TRBV19 | TGTGCCAGTAGTACGACAGGGGGCGAGCAGTACTTC | CASSTTGGEQYF
. | TRBJ2-2 | . | TRBV30 | TGTGCCTGGAGTGAGGGCAGTAGACCCGGGGAGCTGTTTTTT | CAWSEGSRPGELFF
. | TRBJ1-1 | . | TRBV5-1 | TGCGCCAGCAGCTTGGGCACAGTGATGAACACTGAAGCTTTCTTT | CASSLGTVMNTEAFF
. | TRBJ2-1 | TRBD2 | TRBV5-1 | TGCGCCAGCAGCTTAGGCGGGACTAGCGGTAACAATGAGCAGTTCTTC | CASSLGGTSGNNEQFF
. | TRBJ1-2 | . | TRBV15 | TGTGCCACCAGCCGACAGGACTATGGCTACACCTTC | CATSRQDYGYTF
. | TRBJ2-5 | TRBD2 | TRBV6-5 | TGTGCCAGCATCCCCGGGACTAGCGGGGCAGAGACCCAGTACTTC | CASIPGTSGAETQYF
few | TRBJ2-5 | . | TRBV24-1 | TGTGCCACCAGTGATTTCGGCCTGGGAGCTTCTCGGGGGGAGACCCAGTACTTC | CATSDFGLGASRGETQYF
. | TRBJ2-3 | TRBD2 | TRBV19 | TGTGCCAGTAGTATTGGACTAGCTACAGATACGCAGTATTTT | CASSIGLATDTQYF
. | TRBJ2-1 | TRBD1 | TRBV19 | TGTGCCAGTACCGGGGACAGGGGAGCTCCTGGCAATGAGCAGTTCTTC | CASTGDRGAPGNEQFF
. | TRBJ2-5 | . | TRBV27 | TGTGCCAGCAGCCCGGACGGATTGACCCAGTACTTC | CASSPDGLTQYF
once | TRBJ1-1 | TRBD1 | TRBV11-2 | TGTGCCAGCAGCTTCATTTCGGGACAGACCATGAACACTGAAGCTTTCTTT | CASSFISGQTMNTEAFF
. | TRBJ2-7 | . | TRBV6-1 | TGTGCCAGCAGTGAAGCGGGCAGAGGGAGAGCCGGACGGTACTTC | CASSEAGRGRAGRYF
. | TRBJ1-1 | . | TRBV19 | TGTGCCAGTAGTATAGATCGGTCCGGGCGAGCTTTCTTT | CASSIDRSGRAFF
. | TRBJ1-4 | . | TRBV7-2 | TGTGCCAGCAGCCCCCAGGGACTGTCAACTAATGAAAAACTGTTTTTT | CASSPQGLSTNEKLFF
few | TRBJ2-6 | . | TRBV18 | TGTGCCAGCTCACGGCTCTCTGGGGCCAACGTCCTGACTTTC | CASSRLSGANVLTF
. | TRBJ2-3 | TRBD1 | TRBV25-1 | TGTGCCAGCAGAACCCGGGACAGGGGGCTAGCGGATACGCAGTATTTT | CASRTRDRGLADTQYF
. | TRBJ2-7 | TRBD2 | TRBV7-2 | TGTGCCAGCAGCTTATCCCGACTAGCGGGGGTCTACGAGCAGTACTTC | CASSLSRLAGVYEQYF
. | TRBJ2-1 | TRBD2 | TRBV27 | TGTGCCAGCAGTTTATCCAGCGGGGGGGTATACAATGAGCAGTTCTTC | CASSLSSGGVYNEQFF
. | TRBJ2-2 | TRBD2 | TRBV4-1 | TGCGCCAGCAGCCAAGTTGCGCGGGGGGGAACCGGGGAGCTGTTTTTT | CASSQVARGGTGELFF
. | TRBJ1-2 | . | TRBV6-5 | TGTGCCTCCCAGAGAGGATTCTATGGCTACACCTTC | CASQRGFYGYTF
. | TRBJ2-5 | . | TRBV29-1 | TGCAGCGTTGCAGAGGTGACCCAGTACTTC | CSVAEVTQYF
. | TRBJ1-2 | . | TRBV24-1 | TGTGCCACCAGTGACTATACCCCCGCGGGGAACTATGGCTACACCTTC | CATSDYTPAGNYGYTF
. | TRBJ1-5 | . | TRBV5-1 | TGCGCCAGCAGCCCTGGAGACAATGGCAATCAGCCCCAGCATTTT | CASSPGDNGNQPQHF
. | TRBJ2-7 | TRBD1 | TRBV5-1 | TGCGCCAGCAGCTTAACAGGGGCCGAGCAGTACTTC | CASSLTGAEQYF
. | TRBJ1-2 | TRBD1 | TRBV7-9 | TGTGCCAGCAGCTCCCCTCTCGGGGACAGGGCTAACTCCTATGGCTACACCTTC | CASSSPLGDRANSYGYTF
few | TRBJ1-5 | TRBD1 | TRBV4-1 | TGCGCCAGCAGCCAAGACGGGACAGGGCTTCAGCCCCAGCATTTT | CASSQDGTGLQPQHF
. | TRBJ2-7 | . | TRBV6-5 | TGTGCCAGCAGTTACTCGAAGCCGGGGACGAGCTACGAGCAGTACTTC | CASSYSKPGTSYEQYF
. | TRBJ1-1 | TRBD1 | TRBV4-2 | TGTGCCAGCAGCCAAGATCTTTTGGGGACAGGGGCCCGCCGGCCGAACACTGAAGCTTTCTTT | CASSQDLLGTGARRPNTEAFF
few | TRBJ1-6 | . | TRBV7-9 | TGTGCCAGCAGCGCCAGGGATTATAATTCACCCCTCCACTTT | CASSARDYNSPLHF
. | TRBJ1-1 | . | TRBV19 | TGTGCCTCTCGCAGGGCAGTAAGGAACACTGAAGCTTTCTTT | CASRRAVRNTEAFF